Listed below are T cell receptor beta chains from one sample, sequenced in a study of shared clonotypes between healthy human individuals. Sequencing used immunoSEQ multiplex PCR; TCRdb keeps in-frame clones, though not all of them. The table records roughly 2 million clones, 90% to 96% of them present only once. Sequenced: naive CD4+ T cells sorted from blood. These receptors all come from a man younger than 35 in good health. The CDR3 runs from the conserved cysteine through the conserved F or W. The D gene is left open where the match is weak. Clone size is shown for a subset of rows, as once, few, many or a class of expanded clone.

J,size,V,D,CDR3,DNA
TRBJ1-5,.,TRBV19,TRBD1,CASSIGGGRQGASFLIYSNQPQHF,TGTGCCAGTAGTATAGGCGGAGGCAGACAGGGGGCCTCTTTTCTTATCTATAGCAATCAGCCCCAGCATTTT
TRBJ1-3,once,TRBV6-6,.,CASSHIGNTIYF,TGTGCCAGCAGTCATATTGGAAACACCATATATTTT
TRBJ1-1,.,TRBV9,.,CASSVDGQLWFGTPAFF,TGTGCCAGCAGCGTAGATGGCCAGCTCTGGTTTGGAACTCCAGCTTTCTTT
TRBJ2-7,.,TRBV7-2,.,CASSPDSTSYEQYF,TGTGCCAGCAGCCCGGACAGTACCTCCTACGAGCAGTACTTC
TRBJ2-2,.,TRBV2,.,CASMRATGELFF,TGTGCCAGCATGAGGGCGACCGGGGAGCTGTTTTTT
TRBJ1-4,.,TRBV28,.,CASSFPATNEKLFF,TGTGCCAGCAGTTTCCCCGCAACTAATGAAAAACTGTTTTTT
TRBJ2-7,once,TRBV10-3,.,CAISESGGHYEQYF,TGTGCCATCAGTGAGTCGGGGGGGCATTACGAGCAGTACTTC
TRBJ1-5,.,TRBV7-3,TRBD1,CASSSGTGVDKYHQPQHF,TGTGCCAGCAGCTCCGGGACAGGGGTCGATAAATACCATCAGCCCCAGCATTTT
TRBJ1-5,.,TRBV5-1,.,CASSLAGQPNQPQHF,TGCGCCAGCAGCTTGGCGGGGCAACCCAATCAGCCCCAGCATTTT
TRBJ2-2,.,TRBV11-3,.,CASSLGRLVGAGELFF,TGTGCCAGCAGCTTAGGTCGCCTAGTGGGCGCCGGGGAGCTGTTTTTT
TRBJ2-1,.,TRBV11-2,.,CASSFFRIEQFF,TGTGCCAGCAGCTTCTTCCGTATTGAGCAGTTCTTC
TRBJ2-7,once,TRBV29-1,.,CSVISGRSGSYEQYF,TGCAGCGTTATATCCGGAAGATCGGGTTCCTACGAGCAGTACTTC
TRBJ1-6,.,TRBV5-4,.,CASSLTVGSNSPLHF,TGTGCCAGCAGCCTGACAGTGGGATCGAATTCACCCCTCCACTTT
TRBJ2-1,.,TRBV9,.,CASSANGASYNEQFF,TGTGCCAGCAGCGCGAACGGGGCCTCCTACAATGAGCAGTTCTTC
TRBJ1-6,.,TRBV11-2,.,CASSLAGRWDSPLHF,TGTGCCAGCAGCTTAGCGGGCCGGTGGGATTCACCCCTCCACTTT
TRBJ1-5,.,TRBV19,TRBD1,CASSTTGGNQPQHF,TGTGCCAGTAGTACCACAGGGGGTAATCAGCCCCAGCATTTT
TRBJ2-1,.,TRBV10-3,.,CAISDDPDGEQFF,TGTGCCATCAGTGACGACCCCGATGGGGAGCAGTTCTTC
TRBJ2-7,few,TRBV6-1,TRBD1,CASRTDRGAFYEQYF,TGTGCCAGCAGGACAGACAGGGGAGCATTCTACGAGCAGTACTTC
TRBJ1-4,.,TRBV2,.,CAGEGQSKKLFF,TGTGCTGGTGAGGGGCAGTCAAAAAAACTGTTTTTT
TRBJ2-1,.,TRBV5-1,TRBD2,CASSLVAGYNEQFF,TGCGCCAGCAGCTTGGTAGCGGGGTACAATGAGCAGTTCTTC
TRBJ2-2,.,TRBV2,.,CASSRDLGTGELFF,TGTGCCAGCAGTCGGGACTTAGGCACCGGGGAGCTGTTTTTT
TRBJ1-1,.,TRBV5-1,TRBD1,CASSFAGTGKNTEAFF,TGCGCCAGCAGCTTCGCGGGGACAGGAAAGAACACTGAAGCTTTCTTT
TRBJ1-6,.,TRBV28,TRBD1,CASRLVGDRYNSPLHF,TGTGCCAGCAGGCTGGTAGGGGACAGGTATAATTCACCCCTCCACTTT
TRBJ1-6,.,TRBV30,.,CAWKGDGTDSPLHF,TGTGCCTGGAAGGGAGACGGAACCGATTCACCCCTCCACTTT
TRBJ1-6,.,TRBV11-2,.,CASSQGSSYNSPLHF,TGTGCCAGCAGCCAGGGGAGCTCCTATAATTCACCCCTCCACTTT
TRBJ2-5,.,TRBV19,.,CASSIGLAPQETQYF,TGTGCCAGTAGTATCGGCCTAGCGCCCCAAGAGACCCAGTACTTC
TRBJ1-2,.,TRBV5-4,.,CASSLAGSYGYTF,TGTGCCAGCAGCTTGGCCGGGTCATATGGCTACACCTTC
TRBJ2-4,.,TRBV10-2,TRBD1,CASSDGGQGLVKNIQYF,TGCGCCAGCAGTGATGGGGGACAGGGATTAGTTAAAAACATTCAGTACTTC
TRBJ2-7,.,TRBV2,.,CASSEYGSSSYEQYF,TGTGCCAGCAGTGAATACGGGAGTAGCTCCTACGAGCAGTACTTC
TRBJ1-3,.,TRBV6-6,.,CASSYGSGASGNTIYF,TGTGCCAGCAGTTACGGTTCGGGGGCTTCTGGAAACACCATATATTTT
TRBJ2-1,.,TRBV29-1,TRBD2,CSASGTRYNEQFF,TGCAGCGCCTCCGGGACTAGATACAATGAGCAGTTCTTC
TRBJ2-7,.,TRBV5-6,.,CASSLPNSYEQYF,TGTGCCAGCAGCTTGCCCAACTCCTACGAGCAGTACTTC
TRBJ2-2,.,TRBV5-1,TRBD2,CASSQGLAGVGTGELFF,TGCGCCAGCAGCCAAGGACTAGCGGGAGTCGGCACCGGGGAGCTGTTTTTT
TRBJ1-2,.,TRBV2,TRBD1,CASRRGQGNYGYTF,TGTGCCAGCAGAAGGGGACAGGGGAACTATGGCTACACCTTC
TRBJ2-7,.,TRBV14,.,CASSQVDTYEQYF,TGTGCCAGCAGCCAGGTTGACACCTACGAGCAGTACTTC
TRBJ2-7,.,TRBV6-1,TRBD1,CASKRTGVYSYEQYF,TGTGCCAGCAAACGAACAGGGGTATACTCCTACGAGCAGTACTTC
TRBJ2-7,.,TRBV6-5,.,CASKIRDNSEQYF,TGTGCCAGCAAAATTCGGGACAACTCCGAGCAGTACTTC
TRBJ2-7,.,TRBV5-1,TRBD1,CASSLQATGVEQYF,TGCGCCAGCAGCTTACAGGCGACAGGGGTCGAGCAGTACTTC
TRBJ1-3,.,TRBV5-6,.,CASSLETVYSGNTIYF,TGTGCCAGCAGCTTGGAGACAGTATACTCTGGAAACACCATATATTTT
TRBJ2-1,.,TRBV2,.,CASKLFQSNEQFF,TGTGCCAGCAAATTATTTCAGTCGAATGAGCAGTTCTTC
TRBJ1-1,.,TRBV4-1,.,CASSQDRGGNTEAFF,TGCGCCAGCAGCCAAGACCGGGGAGGGAACACTGAAGCTTTCTTT
TRBJ1-2,.,TRBV30,.,CAWNRFYGYTF,TGTGCCTGGAACAGATTCTATGGCTACACCTTC
TRBJ2-4,.,TRBV28,TRBD1,CASSLSGQGENIQYF,TGTGCCAGCAGTTTGTCGGGGCAGGGGGAAAACATTCAGTACTTC
TRBJ2-7,.,TRBV9,TRBD1,CASSVVAGGEQYF,TGTGCCAGCAGCGTAGTCGCAGGGGGCGAGCAGTACTTC
TRBJ1-1,.,TRBV2,.,CASRFRGEGAEAFF,TGTGCCAGCAGGTTCCGGGGAGAAGGAGCTGAAGCTTTCTTT
TRBJ1-5,.,TRBV11-2,.,CASSPTGTAHQPQHF,TGTGCCAGCAGTCCCACAGGGACGGCGCATCAGCCCCAGCATTTT
TRBJ2-5,.,TRBV9,TRBD2,CASSVGLAGGQETQYF,TGTGCCAGCAGCGTAGGGCTAGCGGGGGGCCAAGAGACCCAGTACTTC
TRBJ2-3,.,TRBV18,.,CASSPPVGTNTDTQYF,TGTGCCAGCTCACCACCAGTCGGGACAAACACAGATACGCAGTATTTT
TRBJ2-4,.,TRBV5-1,.,CASSLVLGQAKNIQYF,TGCGCCAGCAGCTTGGTTTTAGGACAGGCCAAAAACATTCAGTACTTC
TRBJ1-6,.,TRBV19,.,CASSFIGNFAGRGSANSPLHF,TGTGCCAGTAGTTTCATAGGGAATTTTGCGGGTCGGGGGTCGGCAAATTCACCCCTCCACTTT
TRBJ2-3,.,TRBV2,.,CASSDRDTQYF,TGTGCCAGCAGTGATAGGGATACGCAGTATTTT
TRBJ2-2,.,TRBV5-1,.,CASSLAGGDTGELFF,TGCGCCAGCAGCTTGGCGGGTGGTGACACCGGGGAGCTGTTTTTT
TRBJ1-2,once,TRBV19,TRBD1,CASGGQGRWDGYTF,TGTGCCAGCGGTGGACAGGGTCGATGGGATGGCTACACCTTC
TRBJ1-5,.,TRBV19,.,CASSIPGLGQPQHF,TGTGCCAGTAGTATCCCAGGGTTGGGTCAGCCCCAGCATTTT
TRBJ2-7,.,TRBV30,.,CAWSLGASGTDEQYF,TGTGCCTGGTCACTCGGGGCCTCTGGTACGGACGAGCAGTACTTC